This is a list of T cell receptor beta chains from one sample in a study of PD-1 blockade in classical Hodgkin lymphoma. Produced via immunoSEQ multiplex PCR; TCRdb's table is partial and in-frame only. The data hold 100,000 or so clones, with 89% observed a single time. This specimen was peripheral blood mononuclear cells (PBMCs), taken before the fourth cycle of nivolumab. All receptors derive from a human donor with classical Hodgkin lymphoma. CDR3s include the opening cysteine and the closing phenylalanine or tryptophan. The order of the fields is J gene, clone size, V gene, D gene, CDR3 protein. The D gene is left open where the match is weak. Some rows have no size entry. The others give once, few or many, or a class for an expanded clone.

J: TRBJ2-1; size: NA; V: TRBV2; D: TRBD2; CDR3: CASSGISGSSYNEQFF
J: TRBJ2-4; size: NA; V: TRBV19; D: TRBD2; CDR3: CASRPLLLAGVDKNIQYF
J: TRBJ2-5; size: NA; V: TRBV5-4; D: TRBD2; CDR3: CASSFRGRGQETQYF
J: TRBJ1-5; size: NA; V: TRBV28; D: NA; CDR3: CASSLTRAASLHQPQHF
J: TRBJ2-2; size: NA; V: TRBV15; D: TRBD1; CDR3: CATSFGGQGFRELFF
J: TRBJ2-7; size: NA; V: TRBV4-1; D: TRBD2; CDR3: CASSPAATSGSYEQYF
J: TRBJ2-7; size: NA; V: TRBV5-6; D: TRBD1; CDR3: CASSLFRGGLTYEQYF
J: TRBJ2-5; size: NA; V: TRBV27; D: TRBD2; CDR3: CASSQGLAGVETQYF
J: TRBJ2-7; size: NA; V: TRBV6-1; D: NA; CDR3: CASSELGYSYEQYF
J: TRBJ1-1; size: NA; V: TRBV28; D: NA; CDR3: CASSLGHRVYTEAFF
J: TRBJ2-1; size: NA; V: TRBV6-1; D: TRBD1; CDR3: CASSGQQGASNEQFF
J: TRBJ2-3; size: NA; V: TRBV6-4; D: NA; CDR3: CASSESSGGTQYF
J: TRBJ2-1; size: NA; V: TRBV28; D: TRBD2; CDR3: CASSRGRRLYNEQFF
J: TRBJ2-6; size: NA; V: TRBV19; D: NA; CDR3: CASRPPMGVSGANVLTF
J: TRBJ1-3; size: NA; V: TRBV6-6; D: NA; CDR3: CASSRQSSGNTIYF
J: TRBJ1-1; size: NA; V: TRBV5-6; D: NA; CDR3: CASSLAHTAYEAFF
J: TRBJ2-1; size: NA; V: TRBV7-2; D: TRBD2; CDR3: CASSRSGSSYNEQFF
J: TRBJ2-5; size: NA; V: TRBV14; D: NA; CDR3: CASSQVGGIVAQYF
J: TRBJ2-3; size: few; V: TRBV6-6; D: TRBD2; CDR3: CASSRTSGRSDTQYF
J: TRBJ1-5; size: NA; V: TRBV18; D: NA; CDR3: CASSPVLNQPQHF
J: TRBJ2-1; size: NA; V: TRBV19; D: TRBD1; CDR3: CASSLYRGSSYNEQFF
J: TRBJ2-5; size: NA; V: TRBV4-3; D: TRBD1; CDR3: CASSQGSGTGGSETQYF
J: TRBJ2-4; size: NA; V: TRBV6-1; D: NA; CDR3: CASSEEGRLIAKNIQYF
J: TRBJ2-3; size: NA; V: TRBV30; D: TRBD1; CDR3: CAWSLQGVLTDTQYF
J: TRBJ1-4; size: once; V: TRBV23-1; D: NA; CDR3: CASSQSNKSTNEKLFF
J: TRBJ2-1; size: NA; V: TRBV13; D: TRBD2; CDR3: CASSPPSGGGSYNEQFF
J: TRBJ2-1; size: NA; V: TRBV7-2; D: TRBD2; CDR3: CASSLAILSGNNEQFF
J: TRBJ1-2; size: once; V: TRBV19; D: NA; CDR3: CASSRARDQGNYGYTF
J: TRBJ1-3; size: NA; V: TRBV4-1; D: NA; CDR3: CASSLRRGSSGNTIYF
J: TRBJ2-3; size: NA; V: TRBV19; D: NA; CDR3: CASSIARQLSDTQYF
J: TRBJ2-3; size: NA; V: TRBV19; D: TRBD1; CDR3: CASSLRTGALTDTQYF
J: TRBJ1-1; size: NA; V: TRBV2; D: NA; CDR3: CASTLKTKGTEAFF
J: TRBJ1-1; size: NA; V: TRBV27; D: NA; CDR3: CASSTTGTPGPAFF
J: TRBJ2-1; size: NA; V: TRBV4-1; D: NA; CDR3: CASSQRELAVSSYNEQFF
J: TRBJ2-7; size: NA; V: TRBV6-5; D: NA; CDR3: CASSYSISGYEQYF
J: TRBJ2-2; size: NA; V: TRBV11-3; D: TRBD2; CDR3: CASSLTASGSRAGELFF
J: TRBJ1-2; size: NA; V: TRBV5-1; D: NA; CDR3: CASSLLESGGYTF
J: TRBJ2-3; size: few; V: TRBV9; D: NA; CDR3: CASSPRFRADTQYF
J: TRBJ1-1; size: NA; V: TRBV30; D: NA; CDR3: CAWRSQGNTEAFF
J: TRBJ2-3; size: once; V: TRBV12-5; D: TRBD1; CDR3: CASGFGTGVGDTQYF
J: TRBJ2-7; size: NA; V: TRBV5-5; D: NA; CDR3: CASSGTAAPEQYF
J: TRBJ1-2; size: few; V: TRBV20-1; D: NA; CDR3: CSARDRSGYTF
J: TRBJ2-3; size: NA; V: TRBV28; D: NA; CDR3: CASSPWSRDGDTQYF
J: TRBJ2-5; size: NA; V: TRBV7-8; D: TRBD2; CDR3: CASSPKGLAVQETQYF
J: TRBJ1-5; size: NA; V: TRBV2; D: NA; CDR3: CAARALLNQPQHF
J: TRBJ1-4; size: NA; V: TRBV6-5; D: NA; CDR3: CASSRTVINEKLFF
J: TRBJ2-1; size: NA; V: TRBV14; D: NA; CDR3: CASSQDVGTNLYNEQFF
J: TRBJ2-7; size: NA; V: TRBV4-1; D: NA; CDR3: CASSPQGLEYEQYF
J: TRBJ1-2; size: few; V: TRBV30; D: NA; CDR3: CAWSLARNYGYTF
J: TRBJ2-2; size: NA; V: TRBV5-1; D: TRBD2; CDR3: CASSLGTSRTGELFF